This entry lists 23 T cell receptor beta chains sequenced from one sample in a study of blood T cell repertoires in COVID-19. Measured with immunoSEQ multiplex PCR; TCRdb has only the in-frame clones, and not every one. Seen here are some 200,000 clones, 82% observed once, and the top ten hold about 5%. Input material: peripheral blood. The receptors derive from a woman aged 65 to 85 with COVID-19, enrolled during active disease.

This clone was seen just once. The chain couples TRBV14 to TRBJ1-2; the D gene is possibly TRBD1 (6 bases). V gave up 4 bases and J gave up 6 bases, with 21 bases separating them. There are 16 residues in the CDR3. CDR1 is SGHDN and CDR2 is FVKESK in the germline V gene. In DNA form, the CDR3 reads TGTGCCAGCAGCCCCGGTGGGGGCAGGGTTGTTCATGGCTACACCTTC. It codes for CASSPGGGRVVHGYTF.

This chain joins TRBV28 and TRBJ1-2, with 7 positions matching TRBD1. There are 13 residues in the CDR3. V shed 6 bases, J shed 0 bases, and the junction held 1 base outside the gene matches. Germline CDR1 MDHEN, CDR2 SYDVKM. CDR3 in DNA: TGTGCCAGCAGCGACAGGGCTAACTATGGCTACACCTTC. Translating gives CASSDRANYGYTF.

This clone was detected a few times. The chain joins TRBV10-2 to TRBJ2-1; D perhaps matches TRBD2 (5 bases). CDR3 length equals 16 residues. Between the trimmed V and J ends, which lost 0 bases and 0 bases, there was a span of 9 bases. The germline V gene encodes CDR1 WSHSY and CDR2 SAAADI. This CDR3 is CASSESLASSYNEQFF. CDR3 DNA sequence: TGCGCCAGCAGTGAGTCCTTAGCGAGCTCCTACAATGAGCAGTTCTTC.

This clone appeared a few times. This rearrangement joins TRBV4-3 to TRBJ2-7; weak D call: TRBD1 (6 bases). Trimming removed 0 bases at V and 5 bases at J, with 20 bases between. Germline loops: CDR1 LGHNA, CDR2 YSLEER. The CDR3 is made up of 17 amino acids. Here the CDR3 DNA reads TGCGCCAGCAGCCAAGATGGTGCCCAGGGGCAGGGCGACGAGCAGTACTTC. Protein: CASSQDGAQGQGDEQYF.

For the CDR3, the DNA is TGTGCCAGCAGCGTAGGACAGGATAATTCACCCCTCCACTTT. Its protein is CASSVGQDNSPLHF. The chain uses TRBV9 and TRBJ1-6; the D gene is possibly TRBD1 (6 bases). Germline V gene lookup returns CDR1 SGDLS and CDR2 YYNGEE. The V and J ends lost 0 bases and 5 bases respectively, with 6 bases between them. CDR3 size: 14 residues.

The gene calls are TRBV7-2 and TRBJ2-1, with TRBD2 identical over 9 bases. Germline CDR1 SGHTA, CDR2 FQGNSA. Germline trimming cut 1 base from V and 0 bases from J; bases unmatched to any gene: 10. The CDR3 sequence is 19 residues long. The CDR3 nucleotides read TGTGCCAGCAGCTTAGAAGCGGGAGGTGGAAGGGGCTCCTACAATGAGCAGTTCTTC. This encodes CASSLEAGGGRGSYNEQFF.

This clone was counted once. The CDR3 here is CASSSTTRQPQHF. CDR3 nucleotide sequence: TGTGCCAGCAGCTCTACGACACGTCAGCCCCAGCATTTT. This sequence joins TRBV6-2 or TRBV6-3 and TRBJ1-5; D is unclear. V dropped 6 bases and J dropped 6 bases, with 12 bases sitting between them. Germline V lookup: CDR1 MNHEY, CDR2 SVGEGT. The CDR3 length is 13 residues.

Only one count was recorded for this clone. The V gene is TRBV2, the J gene TRBJ2-1; 10 bases agree with TRBD1. With 4 bases clipped from V and 7 bases from J, the junction kept 7 bases outside the gene matches. The germline V gene has CDR1 SNHLY and CDR2 FYNNEI. The CDR3 totals 15 residues. CDR3 loop: CASSVGQGLSNEQFF. CDR3 coding DNA: TGTGCCAGCAGTGTGGGACAGGGGCTTTCGAATGAGCAGTTCTTC.

This sequence joins TRBV11-1 and TRBJ1-4, with D possibly matching TRBD1 (6 bases). Germline V gene data show CDR1 as SGHAT and CDR2 as FQDESV (reference sequence). Trimming removed 5 bases at V and 7 bases at J, with 17 bases between. The CDR3 has 15 amino acids. CDR3 amino acids: CASSGKPGEIEKLFF. CDR3 bases: TGTGCCAGCAGCGGTAAACCAGGGGAGATTGAAAAACTGTTTTTT.

The chain links TRBV18 to TRBJ2-7; D gene ambiguous. Trimming took 3 bases from V and 0 from J, leaving 9 bases between them. Germline CDR1 and CDR2: KGHSH and LQKENI. The CDR3 runs to 14 residues. The CDR3 DNA reads as TGTGCCAGCTCACCGTCAATTAGCTCCTACGAGCAGTACTTC. This sequence encodes CASSPSISSYEQYF.

This clone was picked up one time. DNA for the CDR3: TGTGCCACCAGTGATCCCTCGTTGGGGCAGGCCGGGGAGCTGTTTTTT. This translates into CATSDPSLGQAGELFF. The rearrangement joins TRBV24-1 to TRBJ2-2; D is perhaps TRBD1 (5 bases). Trimming took 3 bases from V and 6 from J, leaving 16 bases between them. CDR1 KGHDR and CDR2 SFDVKD come from the germline V gene. The CDR3 consists of 16 residues.

This clone has only a few counts. The V call is TRBV18, the J call TRBJ2-1, with 9 positions matching TRBD2. Germline CDR1 and CDR2: KGHSH and LQKENI. V was pared by 3 bases and J by 5 bases, with 14 bases of the junction left unmatched. This CDR3 comprises 18 residues. The DNA for the CDR3 is TGTGCCAGCTCACCGAGGGTGACTAGCGGCCAATACGACAATGAGCAGTTCTTC. Translated, it gives CASSPRVTSGQYDNEQFF.

The chain recombines TRBV21-1 with TRBJ2-1; TRBD2 is the table's D call and was not checked against the DNA. TRBV21-1 is designated a pseudogene. This CDR3 contains 16 residues. For the CDR3, the DNA is TGTGCCAGCAGCACGCTAGCGGTCGCCCCAAACAATGAGCAGTTCTTC. This sequence encodes CASSTLAVAPNNEQFF.

This clone was detected many times. This sequence joins TRBV24-1 and TRBJ2-7; D call uncertain. CDR1 is KGHDR and CDR2 is SFDVKD in the germline V gene. Trimming removed 6 bases from V and 2 bases from J, with 13 bases in between. The CDR3 covers 14 residues. CDR3 sequence reads: CATSTNSPPYEQYF. The CDR3 bases are TGTGCCACCAGTACAAACAGCCCGCCCTACGAGCAGTACTTC.

CDR3: CASSLNRDNHYEQYF. CDR3 bases: TGTGCCAGCAGCTTGAACCGGGACAACCACTACGAGCAGTACTTC. The V and J genes are TRBV11-2 and TRBJ2-7; a possible D gene is TRBD1 (6 bases). Trimming stripped 3 bases from V and 3 bases from J, with 15 bases between. The CDR3 length is 15 residues. Germline-derived CDR1 and CDR2 are SGHAT and FQNNGV.

The chain joins TRBV30 to TRBJ2-1; tentative D call: TRBD2 (7 bases). CDR1 is GTSNPN, CDR2 SVGIG, per germline (reference sequence). With 4 bases removed from V and 5 bases from J, the gap between germline ends came to 18 bases. The CDR3 is 15 amino acids. This CDR3 reads CAWMRGGAYHNEQFF. The CDR3 nucleotides read TGTGCCTGGATGAGGGGGGGCGCGTATCACAATGAGCAGTTCTTC.

Only a few counts were recorded for this clone. This chain uses TRBV7-2 with TRBJ1-5, with TRBD1 as a possible D gene (5 bases). This CDR3 has 13 amino acids. With 1 base removed from V and 9 bases from J, the gap between germline ends came to 10 bases. Germline V lookup: CDR1 SGHTA, CDR2 FQGNSA. The chain's CDR3 is CASSLGQGLPQHF. CDR3 in DNA: TGTGCCAGCAGCTTAGGGCAGGGCCTGCCCCAGCATTTT.

The chain links TRBV4-1 to TRBJ2-1; TRBD2 agrees at 7 bases. V shed 5 bases and J 5 bases; nucleotides not matched to a gene: 9. Germline V gene data show CDR1 as MGHRA and CDR2 as YSYEKL. This CDR3 has 15 residues. The CDR3 DNA is TGCGCCAGCAGCACCCGGACTAGGGGAGACAATGAGCAGTTCTTC. Protein product: CASSTRTRGDNEQFF.

The chain carries TRBV11-2 and TRBJ1-1, with D possibly matching TRBD1 (6 bases). Germline V CDR1 and CDR2: SGHAT, FQNNGV. V gave up 0 bases and J gave up 4 bases, with 12 bases separating them. The CDR3 is 15 amino acids. The CDR3 is CASSLEWGRVTEAFF. For the CDR3, the DNA is TGTGCCAGCAGCTTAGAATGGGGGCGAGTCACTGAAGCTTTCTTT.

The chain employs TRBV19 and TRBJ2-5; tentative D call: TRBD2 (5 bases). Per the germline V gene, CDR1 is LNHDA and CDR2 is SQIVND (reference sequence). Trimming pared 4 bases from V and 2 bases from J, leaving 8 bases between. The CDR3 runs 13 residues. The CDR3 sequence: CASSKGGQETQYF. CDR3 sequence (DNA): TGTGCCAGTAGTAAGGGCGGGCAAGAGACCCAGTACTTC.

The chain carries TRBV28 and TRBJ1-5; tentatively, D is TRBD1 (5 bases). Looked up from germline, CDR1 is MDHEN and CDR2 is SYDVKM. The CDR3 spans 14 residues. The germline V and J ends were trimmed by 2 bases and 8 bases, with 13 bases remaining between them. In nucleotides, the CDR3 is TGTGCCAGCAGTTTACACGAACCGACAGAGCCCCAGCATTTT. It specifies CASSLHEPTEPQHF.

This chain uses TRBV2 with TRBJ2-7; 7 nucleotides agree with TRBD2. This CDR3 has 12 amino acids. With 6 bases clipped from V and 6 bases from J, the junction kept 5 bases outside the gene matches. CDR1 is SNHLY and CDR2 is FYNNEI in the germline V gene. This CDR3 is CASSGTTSEQYF. The DNA for the CDR3 is TGTGCCAGCAGCGGGACTACCTCCGAGCAGTACTTC.

This chain links TRBV19 with TRBJ2-7; 7 bases agree with TRBD1. CDR3 size: 16 residues. CDR1 is LNHDA and CDR2 is SQIVND in the germline V gene (reference sequence). J gave up 3 bases and V 1 base, and 9 bases lay outside the gene matches. CDR3 nucleotide sequence: TGTGCCAGTAGTATAGCTGACAGGGCAGAAATCTACGAGCAGTACTTC. This encodes CASSIADRAEIYEQYF.